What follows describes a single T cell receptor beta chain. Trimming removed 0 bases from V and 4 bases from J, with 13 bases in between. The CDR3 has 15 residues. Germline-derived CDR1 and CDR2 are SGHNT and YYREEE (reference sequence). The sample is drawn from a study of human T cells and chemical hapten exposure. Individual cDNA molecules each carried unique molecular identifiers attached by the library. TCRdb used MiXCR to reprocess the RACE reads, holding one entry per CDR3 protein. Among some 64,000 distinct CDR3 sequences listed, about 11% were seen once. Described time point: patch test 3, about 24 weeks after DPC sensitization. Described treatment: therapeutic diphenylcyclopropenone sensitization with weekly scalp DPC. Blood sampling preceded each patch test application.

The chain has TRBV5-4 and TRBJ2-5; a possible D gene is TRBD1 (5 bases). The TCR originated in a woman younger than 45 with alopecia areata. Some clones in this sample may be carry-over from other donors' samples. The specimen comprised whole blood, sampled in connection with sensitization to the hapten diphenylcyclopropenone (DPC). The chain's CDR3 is CASSLGQSEGETQYF. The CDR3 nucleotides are TGTGCCAGCAGCTTGGGACAGTCTGAAGGAGAGACCCAGTACTTC.